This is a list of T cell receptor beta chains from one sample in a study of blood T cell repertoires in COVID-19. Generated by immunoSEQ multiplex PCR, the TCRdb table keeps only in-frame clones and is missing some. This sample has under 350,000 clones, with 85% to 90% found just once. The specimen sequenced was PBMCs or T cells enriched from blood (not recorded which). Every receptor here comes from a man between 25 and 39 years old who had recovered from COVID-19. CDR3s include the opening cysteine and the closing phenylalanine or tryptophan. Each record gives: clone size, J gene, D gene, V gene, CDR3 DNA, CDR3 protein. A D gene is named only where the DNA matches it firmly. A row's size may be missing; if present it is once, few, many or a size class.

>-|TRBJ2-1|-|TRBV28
TGTGCCAGCAGTTTTCTGCGGAATGAGCAGTTCTTC
CASSFLRNEQFF
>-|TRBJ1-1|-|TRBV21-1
TGTGCCAGCAGCAAAGAGGCGAGGAGCACTGAAGCTTTCTTT
CASSKEARSTEAFF
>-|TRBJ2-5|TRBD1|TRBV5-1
TGCGCCAGCAGCTTTCAGGGGGCGTTGGAGACCCAGTACTTC
CASSFQGALETQYF
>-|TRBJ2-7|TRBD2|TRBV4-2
TGTGCCAGCAGCCAAGGGACTAGCGGGGGGGCTCTTACCTACGAGCAGTACTTC
CASSQGTSGGALTYEQYF
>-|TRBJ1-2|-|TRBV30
TGTGCCTGGAGCCGATATAACAGGGACGGCTACACCTTC
CAWSRYNRDGYTF
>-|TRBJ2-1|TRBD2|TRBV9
TGTGCCAGCAGCGTACTTGGACTAGCGGGAGTAGGAAACCCCTCCTACAATGAGCAGTTCTTC
CASSVLGLAGVGNPSYNEQFF
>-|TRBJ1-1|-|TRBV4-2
TGTGCCAGCAGCCAAGGGGCAGGGTTAGTCACTGAAGCTTTCTTT
CASSQGAGLVTEAFF
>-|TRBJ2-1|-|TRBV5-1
TGCGCCAGCAGCTTGGCCGCCCCGAGATATGAGCAGTTCTTC
CASSLAAPRYEQFF
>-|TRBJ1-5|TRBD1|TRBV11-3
TGTGCCAGCAGCAAAGCAGGGGGTCGGGATCAGCCCCAGCATTTT
CASSKAGGRDQPQHF
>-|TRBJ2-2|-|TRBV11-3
TGTGCCAGCAGCTTGCCCGCAGCGAACACCGGGGAGCTGTTTTTT
CASSLPAANTGELFF
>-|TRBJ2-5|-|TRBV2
TGTGCCAGCAGTGATCTGGGGGCGGTACGGGAGACCCAGTACTTC
CASSDLGAVRETQYF
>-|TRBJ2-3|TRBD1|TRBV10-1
TGCGCCAGCACTAGGGACAGGGCTGGAGATACGCAGTATTTT
CASTRDRAGDTQYF
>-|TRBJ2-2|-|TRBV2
TGTGCCAGCAGTGACTTCCTGGTGAGCACCGGGGAGCTGTTTTTT
CASSDFLVSTGELFF
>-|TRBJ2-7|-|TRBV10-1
TGCGCCAGCGGTGGGCCCTACGAGCAGTACTTC
CASGGPYEQYF
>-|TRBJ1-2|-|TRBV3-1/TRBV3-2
TGTGCCAGCAGCCAAGTTGAGGGCTATGGCTACACCTTC
CASSQVEGYGYTF
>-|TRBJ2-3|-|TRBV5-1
TGCGCCAGCAGCTTGTCGACCGGGGACTGGCGCTCAGATACGCAGTATTTT
CASSLSTGDWRSDTQYF
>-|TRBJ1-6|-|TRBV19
TGTGCCAGTAGCCAGGGTGGCAATTCACCCCTCCACTTT
CASSQGGNSPLHF
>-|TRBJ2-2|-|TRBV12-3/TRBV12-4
TGTGCCAGCAATTCAGGGGTAACCGGGGAGCTGTTTTTT
CASNSGVTGELFF
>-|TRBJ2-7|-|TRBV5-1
TGCGCCAGCAGCTTGGGTCAGGGATCCTACGAGCAGTACTTC
CASSLGQGSYEQYF
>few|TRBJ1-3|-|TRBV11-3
TGTGCCAGCAGCGCGCGGAGAGAAGGAAACACCATATATTTT
CASSARREGNTIYF
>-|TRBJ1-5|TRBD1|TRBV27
TGTGCCAGCAGTTTGCGGACAGGGGGAAATCAGCCCCAGCATTTT
CASSLRTGGNQPQHF
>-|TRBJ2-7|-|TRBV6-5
TGTGCCAGCAGTTACTTCCGGACAAACTCCTACGAGCAGTACTTC
CASSYFRTNSYEQYF
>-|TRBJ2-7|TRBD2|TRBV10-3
TGTGCCACCGGCGGGACGGGGGGTTTCCACGAGCAGTACTTC
CATGGTGGFHEQYF
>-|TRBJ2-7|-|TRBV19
TGTGCCAGTAGTATAGGGGCGGGCGAGCAGTACTTC
CASSIGAGEQYF
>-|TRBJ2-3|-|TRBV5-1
TGCGCCAGCCGAGGCCCGAACACAGATACGCAGTATTTT
CASRGPNTDTQYF
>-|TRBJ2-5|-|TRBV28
TGTGCCAGCTCCGGTCTCTGGGGGGAGTACCAAGAGACCCAGTACTTC
CASSGLWGEYQETQYF
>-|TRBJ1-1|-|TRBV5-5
TGTGCCTTTGGGGGCGTGAGCGGCACTGAAGCTTTCTTT
CAFGGVSGTEAFF
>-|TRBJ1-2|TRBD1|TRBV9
TGTGCCAGCAGCGTAGCTATGGGACAGGGAAGTGGCTACACCTTC
CASSVAMGQGSGYTF
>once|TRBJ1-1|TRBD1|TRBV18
TGTGCCAGCTCACCCTGGGACAGGTCTAACACTGAAGCTTTCTTT
CASSPWDRSNTEAFF
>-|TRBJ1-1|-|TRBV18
TGTGCCAGCTCACCACCGGCGAGGCTTAACACTGAAGCTTTCTTT
CASSPPARLNTEAFF
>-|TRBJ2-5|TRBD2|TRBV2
TGTGCCAGCAACGCGGGACTAGCGGGAGGTGCAGAGACCCAGTACTTC
CASNAGLAGGAETQYF
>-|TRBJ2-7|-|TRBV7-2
TGTGCCAGCATTCTCAGGGGGGATTCCTACGAGCAGTACTTC
CASILRGDSYEQYF
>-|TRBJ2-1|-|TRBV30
TGTGCCTGGAGTGCTTCCGGCCTGACTAGTTTCAATGAGCAGTTCTTC
CAWSASGLTSFNEQFF
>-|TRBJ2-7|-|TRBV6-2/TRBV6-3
TGTGCCAGCAGTTACCACAGGGGACTCTCTAGATACGAGCAGTACTTC
CASSYHRGLSRYEQYF
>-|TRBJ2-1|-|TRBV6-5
TGTGCCAGCAGTACGGGGGAGGAGGGCAATGAGCAGTTCTTC
CASSTGEEGNEQFF
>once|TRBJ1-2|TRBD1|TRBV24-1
TGTGCCACCAGTGCTCCGGGACAGAGCTATGGCTACACCTTC
CATSAPGQSYGYTF
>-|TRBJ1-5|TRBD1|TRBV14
TGTGCCAGCAGCTTTGGACAGGGCCACCAGGAGGCCCAGCATTTT
CASSFGQGHQEAQHF
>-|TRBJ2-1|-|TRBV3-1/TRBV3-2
TGTGCCAGCAGCCGAAGGTCCCTAGACAATGAGCAGTTCTTC
CASSRRSLDNEQFF
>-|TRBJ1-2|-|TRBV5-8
TGTGCCAGCAGCTTTCTACAGAAATATGGCTACACCTTC
CASSFLQKYGYTF
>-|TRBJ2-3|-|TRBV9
TGTGCCAGCAGCGTAGGGTGGGCGGGAAGAACGACAGATACGCAGTATTTT
CASSVGWAGRTTDTQYF
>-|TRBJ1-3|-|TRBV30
TGTGCCTGGAGTACTCAACCAGGAAACACCATATATTTT
CAWSTQPGNTIYF
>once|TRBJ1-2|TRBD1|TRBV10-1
TGCGCCAGCAGTGAGGGGACAGCTAACTATGGCTACACCTTC
CASSEGTANYGYTF
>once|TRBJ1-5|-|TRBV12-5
TGTGCTAGTGGCAAGGGAACAGGGAATCAGCCCCAGCATTTT
CASGKGTGNQPQHF
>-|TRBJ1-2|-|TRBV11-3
TGTGCCAGCAGCTTAGATAACCGGGGGTTCGATGGCTACACCTTC
CASSLDNRGFDGYTF
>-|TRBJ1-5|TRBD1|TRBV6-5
TGTGCCAGCAGTTACCAAACAGGGGGGCAGCCCCAGCATTTT
CASSYQTGGQPQHF
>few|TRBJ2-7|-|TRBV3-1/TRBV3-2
TGTGCCAGCAGCCGCGTACAGGGTTCCTACGAGCAGTACTTC
CASSRVQGSYEQYF
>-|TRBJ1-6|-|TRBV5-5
TGTGCCAGCAGCTTTGGAGGGGCATATTTGAATTCACCCCTCCACTTT
CASSFGGAYLNSPLHF
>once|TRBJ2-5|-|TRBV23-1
TGCGCCAGCCCGCACTTGGGGGGAACGGAGACCCAGTACTTC
CASPHLGGTETQYF
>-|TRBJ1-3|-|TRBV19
TGTGCCAGTAGTATCACGGTTGTCTCTGGAAACACCATATATTTT
CASSITVVSGNTIYF
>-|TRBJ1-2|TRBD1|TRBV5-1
TGCGCCAGCAGCCCTGAGACAGGGGGAGGCTATGGCTACACCTTC
CASSPETGGGYGYTF
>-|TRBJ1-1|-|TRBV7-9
TGTGCCAGCAGCTCCCAGGGTTGGGCCACTGAAGCTTTCTTT
CASSSQGWATEAFF
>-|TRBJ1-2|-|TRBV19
TGTGCCAGTAGTGACATCAACTATGGCTACACCTTC
CASSDINYGYTF
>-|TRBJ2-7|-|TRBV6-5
TGTGCCAGCAGCACAGGGTTACAACTCGAGCAGTACTTC
CASSTGLQLEQYF
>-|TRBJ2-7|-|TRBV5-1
TGCGCCAGCAGCTTGGCTGGGGGGAGTGGCTACGAGCAGTACTTC
CASSLAGGSGYEQYF